One and the same sample provided the 22 T cell receptor beta chains below, sequenced in a study of OX40 agonist ivuxolimab in advanced cancers. The protocol used for the library was the immunoSEQ multiplex PCR assay. TCRdb re-hosts the immuneACCESS table, in-frame sequences only. Its copies lack some clones; in the studies checked, an unresolved V gene accounts for under half of them, and the cause for the rest is not known. This sample gives about 64,000 clones in total; roughly 87% of them show up just once. Of the sample, 2.8% is held by the ten largest clones. Material: CD4+ or CD8+ T cells sorted from blood, obtained in a trial of the OX40 agonist ivuxolimab. These TCRs come from an adult with an advanced solid tumor such as melanoma, head and neck, liver or kidney cancer.

The V call is TRBV28, the J call TRBJ2-1; D is perhaps TRBD1 (5 bases). The CDR3 is made up of 14 amino acids. In germline, CDR1 is MDHEN, CDR2 SYDVKM. V gave up 5 bases and J gave up 6 bases, with 14 bases separating them. The CDR3 region has the DNA TGTGCCAGCAGTCCAGGGTCCTCCCCCAATGAGCAGTTCTTC. Protein product: CASSPGSSPNEQFF.

CDR3 residues: CASSRDRQSTDTQYF. CDR3 coding DNA: TGTGCCAGCAGTAGGGATCGACAGTCGACAGATACGCAGTATTTT. The chain couples TRBV6-5 to TRBJ2-3; tentative D call: TRBD1 (5 bases). The germline gives CDR1 MNHEY, CDR2 SVGAGI. The CDR3 extends over 15 amino acids. Deletions cut 5 bases from V and 3 bases from J, with 15 bases between.

The V call is TRBV4-2, the J call TRBJ2-1, with 7 bases identical to TRBD2. J lost 4 bases, V lost 0 bases, and 6 bases had no gene match. CDR3 size: 16 residues. Germline CDR1 and CDR2: LGHNA and YNFKEQ. Here the CDR3 reads CASSQDLAGVYNEQFF. CDR3 DNA: TGTGCCAGCAGCCAAGATCTGGCGGGAGTATACAATGAGCAGTTCTTC.

The chain combines TRBV11-2 with TRBJ2-7; D remains unclear. In germline, CDR1 is SGHAT, CDR2 FQNNGV. V was pared by 2 bases and J by 6 bases, with 5 bases between. This CDR3 has 11 amino acids. The DNA for the CDR3 is TGTGCCAGCAGCTTATTCCGCGAGCAGTACTTC. Protein: CASSLFREQYF.

J is TRBJ2-5 and V is TRBV11-2, with D tentatively TRBD1 (5 bases). This CDR3 is 14 amino acids long. Germline values: CDR1 SGHAT, CDR2 FQNNGV. Trimming removed 3 bases at V and 2 bases at J, with 10 bases between. Here the CDR3 reads CASSFGHNQETQYF. The CDR3 nucleotides are TGTGCCAGCAGCTTTGGACACAATCAAGAGACCCAGTACTTC.

CDR3 sequence: CAISGTDYGYTF. Here the CDR3 DNA reads TGTGCCATCAGTGGGACAGACTATGGCTACACCTTC. The chain carries TRBV10-3 and TRBJ1-2; possible D gene TRBD1, 6 bases. CDR1 and CDR2 (germline): ENHRY, SYGVKD. The CDR3 runs to 12 residues. Trimming left V 4 bases short and J 3 bases short, with 6 bases between.

The chain carries TRBV9 and TRBJ2-3, with 10 bases fitting TRBD2. Germline assignment: CDR1 SGDLS and CDR2 YYNGEE. The CDR3 length is 17 residues. V shed 0 bases and J 1 base; nucleotides not matched to a gene: 5. The CDR3 sequence is CASSVGASGSGTDTQYF. The CDR3 bases are TGTGCCAGCAGCGTAGGGGCTAGCGGGAGCGGCACAGATACGCAGTATTTT.

The J gene is TRBJ1-2, the V gene TRBV18; weak D call: TRBD1 (6 bases). The CDR3 runs to 13 residues. Trimming took off 5 bases at V and 4 bases at J, with 11 bases between the two ends. Germline values: CDR1 KGHSH, CDR2 LQKENI. Written as DNA, the CDR3 is TGTGCCAGCTCAGCAGGACAGAGCTATGGCTACACCTTC. This sequence encodes CASSAGQSYGYTF.

The chain carries TRBV18 and TRBJ1-1, with a tentative D call TRBD1 (5 bases). Germline CDR1 and CDR2: KGHSH and LQKENI. The length of the CDR3 is 13 residues. Trimming pared 3 bases from V and 3 bases from J, leaving 8 bases between. DNA of the CDR3: TGTGCCAGCTCACCGCAGGGATACACTGAAGCTTTCTTT. Amino acids: CASSPQGYTEAFF. The whole variable domain, remainder taken from reference TRBV18 and TRBJ1-1, is NAGVMQNPRHLVRRRGQEARLRCSPMKGHSHVYWYRQLPEEGLKFMVYLQKENIIDESGMPKERFSAEFPKEGPSILRIQQVVRGDSAAYFCASSPQGYTEAFFGQGTRLTVV.

This clone was detected a few times. The gene calls are TRBV11-2 and TRBJ1-4; D possibly corresponds to TRBD1 (6 bases). V lost 2 bases, J lost 7 bases, and 17 bases lay in between. There are 16 residues in the CDR3. From germline, CDR1 is SGHAT and CDR2 FQNNGV. CDR3 bases: TGTGCCAGCAGCTTAAGGGGGGTCGGGGTGATTGAAAAACTGTTTTTT. It specifies CASSLRGVGVIEKLFF. Combining the CDR3 with reference TRBV11-2 and TRBJ1-4 gives the whole variable domain EAGVAQSPRYKIIEKRQSVAFWCNPISGHATLYWYQQILGQGPKLLIQFQNNGVVDDSQLPKDRFSAERLKGVDSTLKIQPAKLEDSAVYLCASSLRGVGVIEKLFFGSGTQLSVL.

The chain carries TRBV19 and TRBJ2-3; D is ambiguous. The CDR3 contains 11 residues. Germline V gene lookup returns CDR1 LNHDA and CDR2 SQIVND (reference sequence). The germline V and J ends were trimmed by 1 base and 6 bases, with 2 bases remaining between them. In nucleotides, the CDR3 is TGTGCCAGTAGTATAGCCGATACGCAGTATTTT. It specifies CASSIADTQYF. The full variable domain, in which reference TRBV19 and TRBJ2-3 provide the parts outside the CDR3, is DGGITQSPKYLFRKEGQNVTLSCEQNLNHDAMYWYRQDPGQGLRLIYYSQIVNDFQKGDIAEGYSVSREKKESFPLTVTSAQKNPTAFYLCASSIADTQYFGPGTRLTVL.

V is TRBV19 and J is TRBJ1-1; D perhaps matches TRBD1 (5 bases). CDR1 LNHDA and CDR2 SQIVND come from the germline V gene (reference sequence). V shed 3 bases and J shed 6 bases, with 17 bases lying between them. CDR3 size: 15 residues. The CDR3 reads CASSIPGTLDSEAFF. CDR3 DNA: TGTGCCAGTAGTATCCCCGGGACCCTCGATTCTGAAGCTTTCTTT.

This chain connects TRBV14 to TRBJ2-2, with 7 bases fitting TRBD1. The ends lost 4 bases at V and 0 bases at J; junction bases unmatched: 5. This CDR3 is 16 amino acids long. Germline V gene sequence: CDR1 SGHDN, CDR2 FVKESK. CDR3 nucleotide sequence: TGTGCCAGCAGCCGCAACACAGGGGCGAACACCGGGGAGCTGTTTTTT. Residues: CASSRNTGANTGELFF.

The rearrangement uses TRBV28 and TRBJ2-1, with no clear D. V lost 3 bases and J lost 3, with 3 bases in between. Germline-derived CDR1 and CDR2 are MDHEN and SYDVKM. The CDR3 contains 12 residues. The CDR3: CASSFNYNEQFF. CDR3 DNA: TGTGCCAGCAGTTTTAACTACAATGAGCAGTTCTTC. Together with reference TRBV28 and TRBJ2-1, the CDR3 gives the full variable domain: DVKVTQSSRYLVKRTGEKVFLECVQDMDHENMFWYRQDPGLGLRLIYFSYDVKMKEKGDIPEGYSVSREKKERFSLILESASTNQTSMYLCASSFNYNEQFFGPGTRLTVL.

This clone was observed a single time. The chain is built from TRBV28 and TRBJ2-3; 9 positions agree with TRBD1. Per germline, CDR1 MDHEN and CDR2 SYDVKM. The CDR3 covers 18 residues. With 2 bases clipped from V and 3 bases from J, the junction kept 12 bases outside the gene matches. As DNA, the CDR3 is TGTGCCAGCAGTTTAATTGTGCCCTGGGACAGGGATACAGATACGCAGTATTTT. It specifies CASSLIVPWDRDTDTQYF.

To note about this clone: The sample has other DNA sequences that encode this CDR3 too. The chain uses TRBV7-6 and TRBJ2-7; possibly TRBD2 for D (6 bases). The V end lost 3 bases, the J end lost 3 bases, and 15 bases lay between the germline ends. Germline V CDR1 and CDR2: SGHVS, FNYEAQ. The CDR3 spans 15 residues. CDR3 nucleotide sequence: TGTGCCAGCAGCTTGACTTCCGGGGGTAGCTACGAGCAGTACTTC. Translated: CASSLTSGGSYEQYF.

The chain carries TRBV7-9 and TRBJ2-5; D may be TRBD2 (6 bases). This CDR3 has 14 residues. Germline CDR1 and CDR2: SEHNR and FQNEAQ (reference sequence). V gave up 5 bases and J gave up 1 base, with 11 bases separating them. CDR3 sequence reads: CASSGAGSQETQYF. The CDR3 coding sequence is TGTGCCAGCAGCGGAGCGGGTTCCCAAGAGACCCAGTACTTC.

The chain carries TRBV5-1 and TRBJ1-1, with 7 bases that match TRBD1. This CDR3 region has 15 residues. Per the germline V gene, CDR1 is SGHRS and CDR2 is YFSETQ. V lost 0 bases, J lost 4 bases, and 6 bases stayed unmatched. The CDR3 reads CASSLEPGGFTEAFF. CDR3 coding DNA: TGCGCCAGCAGCTTGGAGCCAGGGGGGTTCACTGAAGCTTTCTTT.

The chain combines TRBV29-1 with TRBJ2-1, with D unresolved. CDR3 length: 12 amino acids. The ends were cut back, 7 bases at V and 6 bases at J, with 13 bases in the middle. Germline lookup yields CDR1 SQVTM and CDR2 ANQGSEA. CDR3 region: CSARNDGNEQFF. CDR3 sequence (DNA): TGCAGCGCTAGGAACGACGGCAATGAGCAGTTCTTC.

The gene calls are TRBV30 and TRBJ2-5; D uncertain. This CDR3 spans 12 amino acids. Deletions cut 5 bases from V and 5 bases from J, with 12 bases between. Germline V CDR1 and CDR2: GTSNPN, SVGIG (reference sequence). CDR3 nucleotides: TGTGCCTGGGGAGTCACGGTTGAGACCCAGTACTTC. Residues: CAWGVTVETQYF.

The chain carries TRBV6-5 and TRBJ1-5; D might be TRBD1 (6 bases). Germline CDR1 and CDR2: MNHEY and SVGAGI. The CDR3 contains 14 residues. Trimming cost V 2 bases and J 7 bases, with 12 bases left between them. The CDR3 DNA is TGTGCCAGCAGTTACACGAGGGGACAACAGCCCCAGCATTTT. It translates to CASSYTRGQQPQHF.

Details on this clone: Other nucleotide sequences from this sample produce the same CDR3. The chain combines TRBV7-3 with TRBJ2-3, with D uncertain. This CDR3 spans 12 amino acids. Trimming cost V 3 bases and J 5 bases, with 6 bases left between them. Germline CDR1 reads SGHTA; CDR2 reads FQGTGA. In DNA, the CDR3 is TGTGCCAGCAGCTTTGGTGGAGATACGCAGTATTTT. Its protein product is CASSFGGDTQYF.